Here is one T cell receptor beta chain with its context. These data are taken from a study of shared T cell receptors in the human thymus. V dropped 5 bases and J dropped 5 bases, with 19 bases sitting between them. The length of the CDR3 is 16 residues. Germline V lookup: CDR1 MDHEN, CDR2 SYDVKM. TCRdb's table, derived via immunoSEQ multiplex PCR, lists solely in-frame clones and lacks some. Found here are 700,000 or so clones, 70% to 90% of them singletons; the top ten hold roughly 0.01%. The sample also formed part of further work on human thymus T cells.

Sequences were obtained from thymocytes. This chain joins TRBV28 and TRBJ1-5; D remains unclear. This receptor was identified in a girl less than two years old with a congenital heart defect. The CDR3 sequence: CASSTTARAEDQPQHF. The CDR3 DNA sequence: TGTGCCAGCAGTACAACCGCGAGGGCGGAGGATCAGCCCCAGCATTTT.